The rows below give T cell receptor beta chains drawn from one sample of a study of T cells in Graves' hyperthyroidism and ophthalmopathy. One entry per CDR3 protein results from TCRdb running MiXCR on the multiplex PCR reads. The sample includes around 760,000 distinct CDR3 sequences, roughly 32% seen only once; the top ten take around 30%. Sequenced material: blood. The source of these receptors is a woman aged 40-49 years with Graves' hyperthyroidism. CDR3s include the opening cysteine and the closing phenylalanine or tryptophan. A D gene is named only where the DNA matches it firmly. A clone size is listed for some rows: how often the clone was seen (once, few, many), or a class if it is expanded.

TGCAGCGTTGATGCCACGACAACAGATACGCAGTATTTT,CSVDATTTDTQYF,-,TRBV29-1,TRBJ2-3,-
TGTGCCAGCAGCCCCCTACAGGGGAGTAGGACTGAAGCTTTCTTT,CASSPLQGSRTEAFF,many,TRBV7-9,TRBJ1-1,TRBD1
TGTGCCAGCAGCTTGGGGACAGTCGAGCAGTACTTC,CASSLGTVEQYF,many,TRBV5-5,TRBJ2-7,-
TGTGCCAGCATCTTCGGAGGGACACAGGAGTACGAGCAGTACTTC,CASIFGGTQEYEQYF,-,TRBV6-2/TRBV6-3,TRBJ2-7,-
TGTGCCATCGGGACAGGGAAGTTTGCTGAAGCTTTCTTT,CAIGTGKFAEAFF,-,TRBV15,TRBJ1-1,TRBD1
TGTGCCAGCAGTTCAACCGACAGGGGGGCTGAAGCTTTCTTT,CASSSTDRGAEAFF,-,TRBV12-3/TRBV12-4,TRBJ1-1,TRBD1
TGTGCCATCAGTGCCCATGGGGGGGACAATCAGCCCCAGCATTTT,CAISAHGGDNQPQHF,many,TRBV10-3,TRBJ1-5,-
TGTGCCAGCAGCTTAGACTCAGGGTTCTCCTACGAGCAGTACTTC,CASSLDSGFSYEQYF,-,TRBV11-2,TRBJ2-7,-
TGTGCCAGCAGCTTCCATTCCCAACAAGGGGAGCCCCAGCATTTT,CASSFHSQQGEPQHF,many,TRBV7-2,TRBJ1-5,-
TGTGCCAGCAGGAACGAACTAAGACCCTACGAGCAGTACTTC,CASRNELRPYEQYF,many,TRBV12-3/TRBV12-4,TRBJ2-7,-
TGTGCCAGCAGTCCCAGACAGCGCAGCAGCAATCAGCCCCAGCATTTT,CASSPRQRSSNQPQHF,-,TRBV12-3/TRBV12-4,TRBJ1-5,-
TGTGTCAGCAGCTTAGGGACAGACGAGCAGTACTTC,CVSSLGTDEQYF,-,TRBV7-2,TRBJ2-7,TRBD1
TGCGCCAGCAGCCCGACCCCCGGGCTCGCAGGGTTTGAGGAGCTGTTTTTT,CASSPTPGLAGFEELFF,-,TRBV5-1,TRBJ2-2,-
TGTGCCAGCCGGCGGGGTAACACCGGGGAGCTGTTTTTT,CASRRGNTGELFF,few,TRBV7-2,TRBJ2-2,-
TGCGCCAGCAGCTTGGATCTGGGCTCACCAGGGGCTTTCTTT,CASSLDLGSPGAFF,-,TRBV5-1,TRBJ1-1,-
TGTGCCAGCAGTCCAAGCGTCGCAGCCGTAGGTTCGTGGCTGTTTTTT,CASSPSVAAVGSWLFF,many,TRBV2,TRBJ1-4,-
TGCGCCAGCAGCTTAGGGGATAATGAAAAACTGTTTTTT,CASSLGDNEKLFF,many,TRBV5-1,TRBJ1-4,-
TGTGCCAGCACCCCCCGGGACGGCCGGGCCAACGTCCTGACTTTC,CASTPRDGRANVLTF,-,TRBV7-2,TRBJ2-6,-
TGTGCCAGCAGCCCCTACGACAGTTCATATTCACCCCTCCACTTT,CASSPYDSSYSPLHF,many,TRBV11-2,TRBJ1-6,-
TGTGCCAGCAGCTTAGCGCTGACAGCAACTAATGAAAAACTGTTTTTT,CASSLALTATNEKLFF,-,TRBV7-2,TRBJ1-4,-
TGTGCCAGCTTTTCGGGACAGGGCGGCACTGAAGCTTTCTTT,CASFSGQGGTEAFF,many,TRBV7-2,TRBJ1-1,TRBD1
TGTGCCAGCAGCTGGACAGGGGACACCGGGGAGCTGTTTTTT,CASSWTGDTGELFF,few,TRBV7-2,TRBJ2-2,TRBD1
TGTGCCAGCTTCTTTAACTATGGCTACACCTTC,CASFFNYGYTF,-,TRBV6-1,TRBJ1-2,-
TGTGCCAGTACCGCGACGAGGGACTATAATTCACCCCTCCACTTT,CASTATRDYNSPLHF,few,TRBV19,TRBJ1-6,-
TGCAGTGCTACCGGGACTAGTCTTTACGAGCAGTACTTC,CSATGTSLYEQYF,few,TRBV20-1,TRBJ2-7,TRBD2
TGCAGTGCTACTCCGGACAGCCAAGAGACCCAGCATTTT,CSATPDSQETQHF,-,TRBV20-1,TRBJ1-5,-
TGTGCCATCCTGGGACGGGGCACTGGGGCCAACGTCCTGACTTTC,CAILGRGTGANVLTF,-,TRBV10-3,TRBJ2-6,-
TGTGCCAGCAGCTTAGACGGGGTACATTACAGTGAGCAGTACTTT,CASSLDGVHYSEQYF,once,TRBV7-2,TRBJ2-7,-
TGTGCCAGCAGCCAAGACGGGGGCCCTAGCAATCAGCCCCAGCATTTT,CASSQDGGPSNQPQHF,-,TRBV4-2,TRBJ1-5,-
TGTGCCAGTGGTCCTGACGGGGGCGGATTGGACTATGGCTACACCTTC,CASGPDGGGLDYGYTF,-,TRBV19,TRBJ1-2,-
TGTGCCAGTAGCTCTCAGTTGGGCTCAACTAATGAAAAACTGTTTTTT,CASSSQLGSTNEKLFF,few,TRBV19,TRBJ1-4,-
TGTGCCATTAAATCCATGACAGGGGGCAATCAGCCCCAGCATTTT,CAIKSMTGGNQPQHF,-,TRBV10-3,TRBJ1-5,TRBD1
TGTGCCAGCAGCTTTGAAGGGGGCAACGAGCAGTACTTC,CASSFEGGNEQYF,-,TRBV7-4,TRBJ2-7,TRBD1
TGCAGTGCTAGTCCCGGGGACACTGAAGCTTTCTTT,CSASPGDTEAFF,-,TRBV20-1,TRBJ1-1,-
TGTGCCAGCAGCTCGGGGACAGGGAACAACTATGGCTACACCTTC,CASSSGTGNNYGYTF,many,TRBV7-9,TRBJ1-2,TRBD1
TGCGCCAGCAGCTCCGGGACAATTTACCAATCCAGATACTTC,CASSSGTIYQSRYF,few,TRBV5-1,TRBJ2-7,-
TGCAGTGCTAGGCGGGGGGCGGTCACTGAAGCTTTCTTT,CSARRGAVTEAFF,many,TRBV20-1,TRBJ1-1,-
TGCAGTGCTGCGACAGGGGGCGACTATGGCTACACCTTC,CSAATGGDYGYTF,many,TRBV20-1,TRBJ1-2,TRBD1
TGCAGTGCAACCTCGGGGACCGTTGGTCAGCCCCAGCATTTT,CSATSGTVGQPQHF,-,TRBV20-1,TRBJ1-5,-
TGTGCCAGCAGTGCCAGACAGGGTGTAGGAGAGACCCAGTACTTC,CASSARQGVGETQYF,many,TRBV6-5,TRBJ2-5,TRBD1
TGTGCCAGCAGTCCTCCGGGTAAAGATACGCAGTATTTT,CASSPPGKDTQYF,-,TRBV7-2,TRBJ2-3,-
TGTGCCAGCAGCTTAGGTTCGGGGGAGTCCGAAGCTTTCTTT,CASSLGSGESEAFF,many,TRBV7-9,TRBJ1-1,-
TGCGCCAGCACATCGGGTATCAATCAGCCCCAGCATTTT,CASTSGINQPQHF,many,TRBV10-2,TRBJ1-5,-
TGTGCCAGCAGTTTTGCAGGGAATTCTTACGAGCAGTACTTC,CASSFAGNSYEQYF,-,TRBV12-3/TRBV12-4,TRBJ2-7,-
TGTGCCAGCAGTTACTCGACGGGCCCCCGTCGGGGCTACACCTTC,CASSYSTGPRRGYTF,-,TRBV6-6,TRBJ1-2,-
TGCGCCAGCAGCCAAGGGGGGGCGGGAGCCCAAGAGACCCAGTACTTC,CASSQGGAGAQETQYF,-,TRBV4-3,TRBJ2-5,-
TGTGCTAGAAGTCAGGGACGTCTCTGGGGTGCCAACGTCCTGACTTTC,CARSQGRLWGANVLTF,-,TRBV25-1,TRBJ2-6,-